This T cell receptor beta chain was documented in a study of beta chain features in type 1 diabetes. At the level of the study: Cell yields, gender and age were comparable in patients and healthy donors. Whole-study findings and limits: Compared with healthy donors, patients appeared to share more similar naive, central memory and regulatory TCRB repertoires. Type 1 diabetes patients showed a moderate but significant shortening of TCRB CDR3s in all four CD4+ subsets.

The germline V and J ends were trimmed by 1 base and 4 bases, with 22 bases remaining between them. CDR3 size: 18 residues. Germline V gene data show CDR1 as KGHSH and CDR2 as LQKENI. The sample holds a few counts of this clone. Its antigen is not identified. All of the isolated RNA was reverse transcribed, so expressed TCRB transcripts were sequenced. Here immunoSEQ multiplex PCR was the method, and the copy in TCRdb shows in-frame clones only, minus some. There are approximately 250,000 clones in the sample; about a sixth occur only once, and approximately 0.086% lies in the top ten. It was via CD45RO/CCR7/CD25/CD127/CD95/CD27 that CD4+ naive, central memory, regulatory and stem cell-like memory cells were sorted.

Sequences were obtained from naive CD4+ T cells from blood. V is TRBV18 and J is TRBJ2-5; D is possibly TRBD1 (6 bases). The TCR was taken from a man aged 30 to 45 with type 1 diabetes. CDR3 in DNA: TGTGCCAGCTCACCACTTAACTACAACAGCAGGGGCCGAGAGACCCAGTACTTC. Translation: CASSPLNYNSRGRETQYF. The full variable domain, in which reference TRBV18 and TRBJ2-5 provide the parts outside the CDR3, is NAGVMQNPRHLVRRRGQEARLRCSPMKGHSHVYWYRQLPEEGLKFMVYLQKENIIDESGMPKERFSAEFPKEGPSILRIQQVVRGDSAAYFCASSPLNYNSRGRETQYFGPGTRLLVL.